These 13 T cell receptor beta chains were sequenced from one sample in a study of cytomegalovirus exposure and HLA in healthy donors. PCR employed 60 Vbeta and 13 Jbeta primers. TCRdb's table, derived via immunoSEQ multiplex PCR, lists solely in-frame clones and lacks some. The repertoire holds some 190,000 clones, with 75% to 80% as singletons. Source material: PBMCs. These receptors were taken from a woman between 25 and 40 years old in good health and CMV-seropositive.

The rearrangement joins TRBV14 to TRBJ2-7; 9 bases fit TRBD1. J gave up 7 bases and V 2 bases, and 9 bases lay outside the gene matches. The CDR3 totals 15 residues. Germline CDR1 and CDR2: SGHDN and FVKESK. CDR3 protein: CASSQTGGAFREQYF. The CDR3 DNA is TGTGCCAGCAGCCAAACAGGGGGCGCCTTTAGAGAGCAGTACTTC.

J is TRBJ1-1 and V is TRBV4-3; D gene unclear. The V and J ends lost 2 bases and 3 bases respectively, with 13 bases between them. Germline assignment: CDR1 LGHNA and CDR2 YSLEER. The CDR3 is 15 residues long. This chain's CDR3 is CASSQKMGQDTEAFF. CDR3 sequence (DNA): TGCGCCAGCAGCCAAAAAATGGGTCAGGACACTGAAGCTTTCTTT.

This rearrangement joins TRBV5-6 to TRBJ2-3; 8 positions match TRBD2. J was trimmed by 4 bases and V by 0 bases; bases with no gene match: 10. The CDR3 runs to 17 residues. Germline-derived CDR1 and CDR2 are SGHDT and YYEEEE. The CDR3 protein is CASSLEGTRLFADTQYF. The DNA for the CDR3 is TGTGCCAGCAGCTTGGAGGGGACTAGGTTGTTTGCAGATACGCAGTATTTT.

This chain uses TRBV9 with TRBJ1-2; D perhaps matches TRBD1 (5 bases). Germline CDR1 is SGDLS and CDR2 is YYNGEE. The CDR3 loop spans 13 amino acids. V lost 4 bases to trimming and J lost 6 bases, with 13 bases between them. The DNA for the CDR3 is TGTGCCAGCAGCCTCCCAGGGAGGGATGGCTACACCTTC. It yields the protein CASSLPGRDGYTF. Full variable domain (missing parts from reference TRBV9 and TRBJ1-2): DSGVTQTPKHLITATGQRVTLRCSPRSGDLSVYWYQQSLDQGLQFLIQYYNGEERAKGNILERFSAQQFPDLHSELNLSSLELGDSALYFCASSLPGRDGYTFGSGTRLTVV.

This clone was seen a handful of times. The V and J genes are TRBV7-6 and TRBJ1-3; the D gene is possibly TRBD1 (5 bases). CDR1 is SGHVS, CDR2 FNYEAQ, per germline. Trimming left V 1 base short and J 9 bases short, with 13 bases between. The CDR3 has 14 amino acids. In DNA, the CDR3 is TGTGCCAGCAGCTTAGGGGGCCAAGAAGTCACCATATATTTT. Its translation: CASSLGGQEVTIYF.

The chain carries TRBV5-6 and TRBJ1-1; 7 nucleotides match TRBD1. Looked up from germline, CDR1 is SGHDT and CDR2 is YYEEEE. After removal of 3 bases from V and 1 base from J, the junction contained 6 bases not matched to a gene. The CDR3 covers 15 residues. CDR3 amino acids: CASSSTRTGNTEAFF. CDR3 DNA: TGTGCCAGCAGCTCGACCCGGACAGGGAACACTGAAGCTTTCTTT.

This clone was found a few times. V gene TRBV19 combines with J gene TRBJ1-2; perhaps TRBD1 as D (5 bases). This CDR3 contains 13 residues. Germline-derived CDR1 and CDR2 are LNHDA and SQIVND (reference sequence). V lost 6 bases and J 1 base, leaving 9 bases between the germline ends. CDR3 in amino acids: CASSHRINYGYTF. CDR3 DNA: TGTGCCAGTAGCCACAGGATTAACTATGGCTACACCTTC.

J is TRBJ1-2 and V is TRBV6-5; D unresolved. Per the germline V gene, CDR1 is MNHEY and CDR2 is SVGAGI. Trimming pared 7 bases from V and 7 bases from J, leaving 16 bases between. CDR3 length: 13 amino acids. The CDR3 sequence: CASTGRTRSGYTF. CDR3 in DNA: TGTGCCAGCACTGGACGGACTCGATCTGGCTACACCTTC.

The chain has TRBV6-5 and TRBJ2-1; D not certain. CDR1 MNHEY and CDR2 SVGAGI come from the germline V gene. The CDR3 contains 12 residues. V was clipped by 6 bases and J by 0 bases, with 3 bases between them. The DNA of the CDR3 is TGTGCCAGCAGGAGCTCCTACAATGAGCAGTTCTTC. Protein sequence: CASRSSYNEQFF.

The chain employs TRBV10-3 and TRBJ2-7; TRBD1 might be the D (6 bases). V was shortened by 4 bases and J by 2 bases, with 6 bases between the two germline ends. The germline CDR1 and CDR2 sequences are ENHRY and SYGVKD. CDR3 length: 12 amino acids. CDR3 residues: CAISGDTYEQYF. As DNA, the CDR3 is TGTGCCATCAGTGGGGACACCTACGAGCAGTACTTC.

This rearrangement joins TRBV28 to TRBJ1-2; TRBD1 might be the D (6 bases). CDR1 is MDHEN and CDR2 is SYDVKM in the germline V gene. The V and J ends lost 3 bases and 1 base respectively, with 18 bases between them. The CDR3 has 17 residues. CDR3 DNA: TGTGCCAGCAGTTTCCCCCGTCTAGGACAGAGTAACTATGGCTACACCTTC. This encodes CASSFPRLGQSNYGYTF.

The genes are TRBV15 and TRBJ1-5, with D perhaps TRBD1 (5 bases). This CDR3 has 15 amino acids. Trimming left V 1 base short and J 7 bases short, with 14 bases between. Germline V gene sequence: CDR1 LNHNV, CDR2 YYDKDF (reference sequence). The CDR3 is CATSRGPAGRQPQHF. The DNA for the CDR3 is TGTGCCACCAGCAGAGGGCCGGCAGGGCGACAGCCCCAGCATTTT.

As for this clone: A read error may account for a junction end that differs from germline. The rearrangement uses TRBV7-9 and TRBJ2-1, with 7 bases aligning to TRBD1. This CDR3 is built from 12 residues. CDR1 is SEHNR and CDR2 is FQNEAQ in the germline V gene (reference sequence). Here the CDR3 reads CSSSQGVNEQFF. Written as DNA, the CDR3 is TGTTCCAGCAGCCAGGGGGTTAATGAGCAGTTCTTC.